The 23 T cell receptor beta chains listed next were all sequenced from one sample in a study of early T cells in non-severe SARS-CoV-2 infection. Each CDR3 protein is one row after TCRdb ran MiXCR on the 5' RACE reads. Of more than 55,000 distinct CDR3 sequences listed, about 13% are singletons. The specimen comprised whole blood, sampled at baseline. The receptors derive from an adult who was a healthcare worker with PCR-confirmed SARS-CoV-2 infection or an uninfected control (not recorded which).

The DNA for the CDR3 is TGTGCCAGCAGCCGAGGAGCGGGAGGTCCCGAAGGGCAGTTCTTC. Its protein product is CASSRGAGGPEGQFF. The V call is TRBV7-2, the J call TRBJ2-1, with 9 bases matching TRBD2. CDR3 length equals 15 residues. Germline values: CDR1 SGHTA, CDR2 FQGNSA. V lost 5 bases and J lost 12; bases outside the gene matches: 14.

Only a few counts were recorded for this clonotype. CDR3 in amino acids: CASSQAGSSYNSPLHF. The CDR3 nucleotides read TGCGCCAGCAGCCAAGCGGGAAGCTCCTATAATTCACCCCTCCACTTT. This rearrangement joins TRBV4-1 to TRBJ1-6; D uncertain. This CDR3 spans 16 amino acids. Trimming removed 1 base at V and 0 bases at J, with 7 bases between. Germline V CDR1 and CDR2: MGHRA, YSYEKL.

The V gene is TRBV7-9, the J gene TRBJ2-7, with D maybe TRBD2 (5 bases). V lost 1 base and J lost 7, with 14 bases in between. Germline V gene sequence: CDR1 SEHNR, CDR2 FQNEAQ (reference sequence). This CDR3 has 14 residues. The DNA of the CDR3 is TGTGCCAGCAGCTTAGTCACGGGGATGGGTGAGCAGTACTTC. Protein product: CASSLVTGMGEQYF.

This clonotype was recorded many times. A clone one base away is much larger, so this may be a read error. The chain is built from TRBV11-2 and TRBJ2-3; D is undetermined. There are 11 residues in the CDR3. CDR1 is SGHAT, CDR2 FQNNGV, per germline. Trimming took 4 bases from V and 3 from J, leaving 2 bases between them. The CDR3 DNA reads TGTGCCAGCAGCTGGACAGATACGCAGTATTTT. The encoded protein is CASSWTDTQYF.

The J gene is TRBJ1-2, the V gene TRBV6-1; D gene ambiguous. This CDR3 spans 13 amino acids. Germline CDR1 reads MNHNS; CDR2 reads SASEGT. Trimming pared 9 bases from V and 8 bases from J, leaving 19 bases between. CDR3 loop: CASTGISGRGYTF. CDR3 sequence (DNA): TGTGCCAGTACCGGGATATCGGGTAGGGGCTACACCTTC.

This sequence joins TRBV20-1 and TRBJ1-1; 8 bases align to TRBD1. CDR1 and CDR2 from the germline V gene are DFQATT and SNEGSKA (reference sequence). The CDR3 contains 13 residues. V shed 1 base, J shed 5 bases, and the junction held 3 bases outside the gene matches. Here the CDR3 reads CSARARGRTEAFF. CDR3 DNA sequence: TGCAGTGCTAGAGCCAGGGGGCGGACTGAAGCTTTCTTT.

The chain is built from TRBV5-6 and TRBJ1-4, with 9 positions matching TRBD1. The CDR3 totals 15 residues. With 0 bases clipped from V and 7 bases from J, the junction kept 4 bases outside the gene matches. Germline CDR1 SGHDT, CDR2 YYEEEE. CDR3 region: CASSLADRGSEKLFF. Written as DNA, the CDR3 is TGTGCCAGCAGCTTGGCGGACAGGGGAAGTGAAAAACTGTTTTTT.

The chain uses TRBV10-3 and TRBJ2-7; D may be TRBD2 (5 bases). V dropped 3 bases and J dropped 2 bases, with 11 bases sitting between them. The CDR3 has 14 residues. Germline values: CDR1 ENHRY, CDR2 SYGVKD. CDR3 coding DNA: TGTGCCATCAGTGATCGAGACTATGCCTACGAGCAGTACTTC. This sequence encodes CAISDRDYAYEQYF.

The J gene is TRBJ2-1, the V gene TRBV20-1; 7 positions match TRBD1. V lost 1 base to trimming and J lost 10 bases; unmatched junction nucleotides: 13. The germline V gene encodes CDR1 DFQATT and CDR2 SNEGSKA (reference sequence). The CDR3 is made up of 15 amino acids. CDR3 sequence (DNA): TGCAGTGCTAGAGTCGGGACAGAGACGACAATAGAGCAGTTCTTC. This codes for CSARVGTETTIEQFF.

The chain uses TRBV24-1 and TRBJ2-7; 10 bases line up with TRBD1. Unmatched junction bases numbered 7, after V lost 4 bases and J lost 5 bases. The CDR3 extends over 15 amino acids. Germline assignment: CDR1 KGHDR and CDR2 SFDVKD. CDR3 nucleotides: TGTGCCACCAGTGACACCGGGACAGGGGAACACGAGCAGTACTTC. Protein product: CATSDTGTGEHEQYF.

The J gene is TRBJ1-2, the V gene TRBV11-2, with 12 bases that match TRBD1. Germline V gene lookup returns CDR1 SGHAT and CDR2 FQNNGV. V dropped 5 bases and J dropped 1; count of bases not matched to a gene: 8. The CDR3 spans 17 residues. The DNA of the CDR3 is TGTGCCAGCAGCCGAGGGGGACAGGGGGCTTTTAACTATGGCTACACCTTC. Translating it yields CASSRGGQGAFNYGYTF.

This clonotype was detected only a few times. The V call is TRBV7-2, the J call TRBJ2-7; 9 bases are shared with TRBD2. V shed 1 base, J shed 2 bases, and the junction held 6 bases outside the gene matches. CDR1 SGHTA and CDR2 FQGNSA come from the germline V gene. The CDR3 spans 16 residues. The CDR3: CASSLGGLANPYEQYF. In nucleotides, the CDR3 is TGTGCCAGCAGCTTAGGCGGACTAGCGAACCCCTACGAGCAGTACTTC.

This clonotype has just a few counts. This sequence joins TRBV25-1 and TRBJ2-5, with 13 bases lining up with TRBD2. V lost 6 bases, J lost 2 bases, and 3 bases stayed unmatched. Germline lookup yields CDR1 MGHDK and CDR2 SYGVNS. The CDR3 extends over 15 amino acids. The CDR3 spells CASSRLAGGQETQYF. The CDR3, as DNA: TGTGCCAGCAGCCGACTAGCGGGGGGTCAAGAGACCCAGTACTTC.

The chain recombines TRBV6-6 with TRBJ2-3, with a possible D match to TRBD1 (6 bases). The CDR3 consists of 13 residues. Germline CDR1 is MNHNY and CDR2 is SVGAGI (reference sequence). Trimming shortened V by 6 bases and J by 5 bases, and 12 bases separated the two germline ends. CDR3 coding DNA: TGTGCCAGCAGGAATAAACAGGGAGATACGCAGTATTTT. Translating it yields CASRNKQGDTQYF.

V gene TRBV4-1 combines with J gene TRBJ2-7; D perhaps matches TRBD1 (6 bases). The ends were cut back, 0 bases at V and 2 bases at J, with 11 bases in the middle. Germline-derived CDR1 and CDR2 are MGHRA and YSYEKL. The CDR3 loop spans 15 amino acids. The CDR3, as DNA: TGCGCCAGCAGCCAAGATATAGGGACAACCTACGAGCAGTACTTC. Its protein product is CASSQDIGTTYEQYF.

V and J are TRBV7-9 and TRBJ2-1; 10 positions agree with TRBD2. This CDR3 is 16 amino acids long. V dropped 4 bases and J dropped 8; count of bases not matched to a gene: 11. Germline values: CDR1 SEHNR, CDR2 FQNEAQ (reference sequence). CDR3: CASSSIGTSAGDEQFF. The CDR3 DNA follows: TGTGCCAGCAGCTCAATAGGGACTAGCGCGGGCGATGAGCAGTTCTTC.

CDR3 bases: TGTGCCAGCAGCCCGGGACCCCCGAGGGACAATGAGCAGTTCTTC. The encoded protein is CASSPGPPRDNEQFF. J is TRBJ2-1 and V is TRBV7-6; the D call may be TRBD1 or TRBD2 (5 bases each). The CDR3 is 15 residues long. Germline assignment: CDR1 SGHVS and CDR2 FNYEAQ. V shed 5 bases and J shed 5 bases, with 16 bases lying between them.

The genes are TRBV20-1 and TRBJ1-1; D gene uncertain. Between the trimmed V and J ends, which lost 3 bases and 1 base, there was a span of 9 bases. Germline V CDR1 and CDR2: DFQATT, SNEGSKA (reference sequence). CDR3 length equals 13 residues. The CDR3 DNA is TGCAGTGCTAGCGGAGAGACGAACACTGAAGCTTTCTTT. Translation: CSASGETNTEAFF.

There are a few counts of this clonotype. V is TRBV23-1 and J is TRBJ2-7, with 8 bases lining up with TRBD1. TRBV23-1 is classed as an ORF, of uncertain function. The junction had 5 bases not matched to a gene; V was cut back by 4 bases and J by 0 bases. The CDR3 is 15 amino acids. The CDR3 DNA sequence: TGCGCCAGCAGTCGGATAGGACAGGGCTCCTACGAGCAGTACTTC. Its translation is CASSRIGQGSYEQYF.

The V call is TRBV12-5, the J call TRBJ2-1; 9 bases match TRBD1. Germline CDR1 reads LGHNT; CDR2 reads FRNRAP. The junction had 15 bases not matched to a gene; V was cut back by 10 bases and J by 8 bases. CDR3 length: 15 amino acids. The CDR3 protein is CATGETGTGLYEQFF. The CDR3 DNA follows: TGTGCTACCGGAGAAACCGGGACAGGGCTATATGAGCAGTTCTTC.

This clonotype was seen more than once but under ten times. The chain uses TRBV5-4 and TRBJ2-3; possibly TRBD1 for D (6 bases). CDR1 and CDR2 from the germline V gene are SGHNT and YYREEE (reference sequence). Trimming cost V 10 bases and J 2 bases, with 17 bases left between them. CDR3 length: 14 residues. The CDR3 DNA reads TGTGCCTGGACAGACCCAACTCTCACAGATACGCAGTATTTT. Translated: CAWTDPTLTDTQYF.

Many counts were recorded for this clonotype. This chain links TRBV10-3 with TRBJ2-7, with TRBD1 matching 9 bases. The V and J ends lost 6 bases and 4 bases, in that order; junction bases with no gene match: 13. The CDR3 totals 16 residues. Germline V gene sequence: CDR1 ENHRY, CDR2 SYGVKD. The CDR3 here is CAISLSGDRVIYEQYF. CDR3 nucleotide sequence: TGTGCCATCAGCCTCAGTGGGGACAGGGTGATATACGAGCAGTACTTC.

In its sample, this clonotype ranks as medium-sized. This chain links TRBV29-1 with TRBJ2-2; the D is unclear. The CDR3 contains 12 residues. Per germline, CDR1 SQVTM and CDR2 ANQGSEA. V shed 4 bases and J shed 4 bases, with 7 bases lying between them. CDR3 nucleotides: TGCAGCGTTGGCAGAGCCACCGGGGAGCTGTTTTTT. It is translated as CSVGRATGELFF.